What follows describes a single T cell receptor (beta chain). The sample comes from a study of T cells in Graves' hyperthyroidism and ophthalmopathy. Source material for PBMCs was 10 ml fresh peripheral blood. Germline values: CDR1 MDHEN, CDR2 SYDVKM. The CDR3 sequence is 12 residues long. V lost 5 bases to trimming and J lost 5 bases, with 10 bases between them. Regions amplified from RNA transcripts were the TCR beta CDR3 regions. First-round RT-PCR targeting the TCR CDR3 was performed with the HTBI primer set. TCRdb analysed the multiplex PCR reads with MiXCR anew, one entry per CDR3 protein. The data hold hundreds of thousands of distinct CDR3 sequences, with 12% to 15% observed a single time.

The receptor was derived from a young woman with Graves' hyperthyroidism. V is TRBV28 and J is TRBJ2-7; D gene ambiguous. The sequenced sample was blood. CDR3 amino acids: CASSERMDEQYF. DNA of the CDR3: TGTGCCAGCAGTGAACGGATGGACGAGCAGTACTTC.